Only one count was recorded for the clone carrying this TCR beta chain. The sample is drawn from a study of blood T cell repertoires in COVID-19. Overall study: The study drew acute and convalescent COVID-19 samples from the United States, Italy and Spain.

Sequencing used immunoSEQ multiplex PCR; TCRdb keeps in-frame clones, though not all of them. This sample has 130,000 or so clones; roughly three quarters occur once, and the top ten carry approximately 5.2%. CDR3 length: 12 residues. The germline V gene encodes CDR1 SNHLY and CDR2 FYNNEI. Trimming shortened V by 6 bases and J by 15 bases, and 19 bases separated the two germline ends. The sequence was obtained from a woman aged 70-85 years with COVID-19, enrolled during active disease. Sequencing was performed on peripheral blood. V gene TRBV2 combines with J gene TRBJ2-3; D might be TRBD1 (6 bases). This CDR3 is CASSENHQQGYF. The CDR3 DNA sequence: TGTGCCAGCAGCGAGAATCACCAACAGGGCTATTTT.